There are a few counts of the clone carrying this T cell receptor beta chain. Its antigen is not identified. The data are from a study of T cells in Graves' hyperthyroidism and ophthalmopathy. Study context: Peripheral blood was taken when the disease was first diagnosed, before any treatment began. Study observations and caveats: A median around six months before onset, the model predicted ophthalmopathy.

What was amplified from RNA transcripts were TCR beta CDR3 regions. Carried out on the TCR CDR3, a first-round RT-PCR used the HTBI primer set. TCRdb analysed the multiplex PCR reads with MiXCR anew, one entry per CDR3 protein. Here the sample spans some 440,000 distinct CDR3 sequences, more than 15% being singletons. Germline V gives CDR1 SEHNR, CDR2 FQNEAQ (reference sequence). The CDR3 is 15 amino acids. Trimming at V came to 1 base and at J to 4 bases, leaving 2 bases not matched to a gene. The study excluded patients with uncontrolled infection, other autoimmune disease, pregnancy or lactation. The J gene is TRBJ1-2, the V gene TRBV7-9; 11 bases are shared with TRBD1. This sequence was found in a woman younger than 35 with Graves' hyperthyroidism. Sequenced sample: blood. The CDR3 reads CASSLGTGGSYGYTF. CDR3 DNA: TGTGCCAGCAGCTTAGGGACAGGGGGCAGCTATGGCTACACCTTC.